These 10 T cell receptor beta chains were sequenced from one sample in a study of blood T cell repertoires in COVID-19. Using immunoSEQ multiplex PCR, the repertoire was profiled, and TCRdb retains in-frame clones only, with some absent. In the table there are around 180,000 clones, approximately 87% of which are singletons. Sequencing input: peripheral blood. All receptors derive from a person aged 65-85 years with COVID-19, enrolled during active disease.

The chain uses TRBV19 and TRBJ2-7; the match to TRBD1 covers 7 bases. With V trimmed by 6 bases and J by 0 bases, 5 bases remained unmatched. Germline loops: CDR1 LNHDA, CDR2 SQIVND (reference sequence). The CDR3 has 14 amino acids. DNA of the CDR3: TGTGCCAGTAGAGGACAGGCGAGCTCCTACGAGCAGTACTTC. Its translation: CASRGQASSYEQYF. Combining the CDR3 with reference TRBV19 and TRBJ2-7 gives the whole variable domain DGGITQSPKYLFRKEGQNVTLSCEQNLNHDAMYWYRQDPGQGLRLIYYSQIVNDFQKGDIAEGYSVSREKKESFPLTVTSAQKNPTAFYLCASRGQASSYEQYFGPGTRLTVT.

The rearrangement uses TRBV27 and TRBJ1-2, with D maybe TRBD1 (6 bases). This CDR3 has 16 amino acids. The germline V gene encodes CDR1 MNHEY and CDR2 SMNVEV (reference sequence). Trimming stripped 4 bases from V and 8 bases from J, with 23 bases between. In DNA form, the CDR3 reads TGTGCCAGCAGTTCACAGGGAAAACCAGCCCTGGGAGGCTACACCTTC. Protein product: CASSSQGKPALGGYTF.

This clone was counted a single time. The chain joins TRBV5-5 to TRBJ2-7; the match to TRBD2 covers 8 bases. V lost 1 base and J lost 4; bases outside the gene matches: 10. The germline V gene encodes CDR1 SGHKS and CDR2 YYEKEE (reference sequence). CDR3 length: 16 amino acids. Here the CDR3 DNA reads TGTGCCAGCAGCTTGCGGGTTAGCGGGATCTTGTACGAGCAGTACTTC. Translated, it gives CASSLRVSGILYEQYF.

The J gene is TRBJ2-5, the V gene TRBV19; tentatively, D is TRBD1 (5 bases). Germline V gene data show CDR1 as LNHDA and CDR2 as SQIVND (reference sequence). V was clipped by 1 base and J by 4 bases, with 10 bases between them. The CDR3 covers 14 residues. The CDR3 sequence: CASSIVWGGETQYF. CDR3 DNA sequence: TGTGCCAGTAGTATAGTGTGGGGCGGAGAGACCCAGTACTTC.

The chain links TRBV7-9 to TRBJ2-1, with D unresolved. V was trimmed by 3 bases and J by 4 bases, leaving 7 bases between them. This CDR3 is 13 amino acids long. The germline CDR1 and CDR2 sequences are SEHNR and FQNEAQ (reference sequence). This CDR3 reads CASSLTLYNEQFF. The CDR3 DNA follows: TGTGCCAGCAGCTTGACACTTTACAATGAGCAGTTCTTC. The full variable domain, in which reference TRBV7-9 and TRBJ2-1 provide the parts outside the CDR3, is DTGVSQNPRHKITKRGQNVTFRCDPISEHNRLYWYRQTLGQGPEFLTYFQNEAQLEKSRLLSDRFSAERPKGSFSTLEIQRTEQGDSAMYLCASSLTLYNEQFFGPGTRLTVL.

The table lists this clone with a count of one. The CDR3 DNA is TGTGCCAGTAGTAGGGACATAAGAGACTACGAGCAGTACTTC. Translating gives CASSRDIRDYEQYF. The chain uses TRBV19 and TRBJ2-7; maybe TRBD1 (6 bases). In germline, CDR1 is LNHDA, CDR2 SQIVND (reference sequence). V was shortened by 4 bases and J by 3 bases, with 13 bases between the two germline ends. This CDR3 spans 14 amino acids.

This chain links TRBV5-1 with TRBJ1-1, with D unclear. This CDR3 has 15 amino acids. The V and J ends lost 0 bases and 3 bases respectively, with 12 bases between them. Per germline, CDR1 SGHRS and CDR2 YFSETQ. The CDR3 reads CASSLGFPRDTEAFF. In nucleotides, the CDR3 is TGCGCCAGCAGCTTGGGGTTCCCCCGAGACACTGAAGCTTTCTTT.

The chain links TRBV7-3 to TRBJ2-2, with D perhaps matching TRBD1 (5 bases). V was cut by 7 bases and J by 2 bases, with 11 bases left in between. The CDR3 is 14 amino acids. The germline V gene encodes CDR1 SGHTA and CDR2 FQGTGA. The CDR3 bases are TGTGCCAGCAACACCGGACAAAACACCGGGGAGCTGTTTTTT. Translating it yields CASNTGQNTGELFF.

J is TRBJ1-4 and V is TRBV2; 9 positions agree with TRBD1. The junction had 4 bases not matched to a gene; V was cut back by 7 bases and J by 1 base. Germline CDR1 is SNHLY and CDR2 is FYNNEI. The CDR3 consists of 15 residues. The CDR3 region is CASKETGGTNEKLFF. The CDR3 DNA is TGTGCCAGCAAAGAGACAGGGGGAACTAATGAAAAACTGTTTTTT. The full variable domain, completed using reference TRBV2 and TRBJ1-4, is EPEVTQTPSHQVTQMGQEVILRCVPISNHLYFYWYRQILGQKVEFLVSFYNNEISEKSEIFDDQFSVERPDGSNFTLKIRSTKLEDSAMYFCASKETGGTNEKLFFGSGTQLSVL.

The chain has TRBV19 and TRBJ2-7; 7 bases are shared with TRBD1. V lost 3 bases to trimming and J lost 6 bases; unmatched junction nucleotides: 11. CDR1 and CDR2 (germline): LNHDA, SQIVND (reference sequence). The CDR3 is 15 residues long. In DNA form, the CDR3 reads TGTGCCAGTAGTATTAGAGGGACAGTGCCCAGCGAGCAGTACTTC. Its protein is CASSIRGTVPSEQYF.